Presented here are 2 T cell receptor beta chains from one specimen sequenced in a study of blood T cell repertoires in COVID-19. The assay was immunoSEQ multiplex PCR, and TCRdb's table has in-frame clones only and misses some. The table records approximately 240,000 clones, 84% of them present only once. What was sequenced was peripheral blood. These receptor sequences come from a woman aged 60-75 years with acute or convalescent COVID-19.

This chain joins TRBV5-4 and TRBJ2-3, with D unclear. The germline CDR1 and CDR2 sequences are SGHNT and YYREEE (reference sequence). V lost 5 bases, J lost 3 bases, and 10 bases lay in between. This CDR3 has 13 residues. The CDR3 DNA reads as TGTGCCAGCAGAGAATCAGGTACAGATACGCAGTATTTT. Translated, it gives CASRESGTDTQYF.

The CDR3 region has the DNA TGTGCCAGCAAAGACAGTAACTATGGCTACACCTTC. It encodes CASKDSNYGYTF. V and J are TRBV12-3 or TRBV12-4 and TRBJ1-2; D may be TRBD1 (5 bases). Trimming shortened V by 7 bases and J by 1 base, and 7 bases separated the two germline ends. There are 12 residues in the CDR3.